The subject of this entry is one TCR beta chain. Its antigen is still unknown. One base away there is no much larger clone; base qualities are not given. Trimming costs V 2 bases and J 4 bases, and their ends lie 8 bases apart. The CDR3 covers 13 residues, taking in both the cysteine and the phenylalanine. The DNA shown is the 39-base CDR3, in frame from base 1. From a lookup of the germline V gene, CDR1 and CDR2 are MNHEY and SVGAGI. To prepare the library, the immunoSEQ multiplex PCR assay was applied. For the multiplex PCR, a mixture combining 60 forward primers for TCR Vbeta segments and 13 reverse primers for TCR Jbeta segments was used. A multiplex PCR assay on genomic DNA amplified the CDR3 region of rearranged TCR beta genes. The amplified TCR beta libraries were sequenced on the Illumina HiSeq System as 87-base-pair reads. In the paper's pipeline: A later analysis tallied 70 million to 100 million unique TCR beta chains across the 666 repertoires, and some 10 million of those chains were shared by two or more donors. A nearest-neighbor algorithm error-corrected the raw reads and collapsed the reads into unique sequences, merging closely related sequences to remove PCR and sequencing errors. To assign V, D and J gene segments, CDR3 sequences were aligned to IMGT reference sequences. For a sequence to be retained, at least a six-nucleotide match to both a V gene segment and a J gene segment was required. Rearrangements were called productive when the CDR3 lacked stop codons and stayed in frame with V and J; all others were non-productive. Following IMGT convention, CDR3 was defined as the stretch from the second conserved V-encoded cysteine up to the conserved J-encoded phenylalanine. Sequences without an unambiguous match to a single V gene segment were excluded from the earlier analysis of 587 of the donors. An earlier analysis of some 610 of the donors called V segments functional above 56.7% productive rearrangements and segregating when the between-donor standard deviation exceeded 5%. A statistical classification framework was built for diagnosing cytomegalovirus status from the catalog of TCR beta chain sequences. In a later analysis, V and J genes were assigned by comparing TCR nucleotide sequences against IMGT/GENE-DB human TR gene sequences. A later analysis assigned CDR3 sequences and most-parsimonious VDJ recombination scenarios with the TCRdist pipeline. In a later analysis, every TCR beta chain was defined by the combination of its CDR3 amino acid sequence and its V-gene family, and reads without a unique V-gene family were dropped. A later analysis removed several hundred highly shared, low-generation-probability nucleotide sequences to deal with suspected cross-contamination and a sequencing artifact. For each public chain, a later analysis derived a clonal expansion index from normalized ranks of inferred template counts within each repertoire. In a later analysis, generation probabilities were computed using a VDJ recombination model fitted to out-of-frame rearrangements, and the results were checked against IGoR. Hypergeometric tests were used in a later analysis to score TCR-TCR, TCR-HLA and TCR-CMV co-occurrence, with a repertoire-size bias correction applied to the TCR pairs. In a later analysis, false discovery rates were estimated by permuting HLA or CMV assignments 20 times. In a later analysis, co-occurring TCRs were grouped with DBSCAN, and TCRdist sequence similarity was added when clustering was performed within HLA-allele-positive subsets. Repertoires with fewer than 30,000 or more than 120,000 public chains, plus five repertoires with anomalous nucleotide sharing, were excluded from co-occurrence clustering. In its TCRdb copy, this immuneACCESS table keeps in-frame sequences only and misses some clones. Where compared with another copy, unresolved V genes explain less than half of these, and the others have no known cause. V, J and clone size derive from that table, while D and trimming were established from the DNA sequence. This sample gives some 210,000 clones in total; about 90% of them show up just once. The ten largest clones capture over 1% of the sample.

This sample is drawn from a study of cytomegalovirus exposure and HLA in healthy donors listed by TCRdb under 2017. About the full investigation: In an earlier analysis of some 550 of the donors, under 300 Gb of sequence data and 117 million unique TCR beta sequences from roughly 190 million T cells were reported. In a later genetic analysis, genome-wide SNP genotypes for 398 of the 666 donors were used, and that subset was treated as a discovery cohort. In a later analysis, previously published TCR beta repertoires from some 640 donors were re-analyzed and high-resolution HLA genotyping was added so that TCR occurrence patterns could be studied. Donor age, sex, ethnicity and CMV serostatus were compiled together with the repertoire data. Class I and class II HLA loci were covered by the typing at four-digit resolution. Among the approximately 430 genotyped donors, around 81% belonged to the genetic ancestry cluster associated with self-reported Caucasian donors. On average, 235,054 unique TCR beta nucleotide sequences were sequenced per donor among some 430 genotyped donors of the cohort, with around 19% of those sequences being non-productive. Every discovery cohort repertoire had been produced on one sequencing platform. The number of typed donors differed by locus: about 620-640 for A, B, C, DRB1 and DQB1; 500 to 550 for DQA1; 606 for DPA1; and roughly 490 for DPB1. In the later analysis, no new phenotypic data were used to find candidate immune exposures; instead, reliance was placed on TCR beta sequences and their occurrence across donors. High-throughput TCR immunosequencing, statistical association of individual TCRs with disease status, and machine learning were combined to predict cytomegalovirus infection status. A separate validation cohort of roughly 110 different subjects was used in addition to the 666-subject first cohort. The study was designed to test whether signatures of past pathogen exposure could be identified by cataloging public T cell receptors. Several DR-DQ haplotypes were handled as single units for association and clustering because linkage in the cohort was strong. An earlier analysis of approximately 580 of the donors used high-throughput TCR beta sequencing to judge whether each TCR beta V gene segment behaved as functional or pseudogenic. An early release that covered several hundred HLA-typed donors contained approximately 300 gigabases of sequencing data and 85 million to 100 million unique TCR sequences. The study profiled the T cell repertoires of about 720 subjects by immunosequencing and related them to cytomegalovirus serostatus.

Study-level results and caveats: According to a later analysis, TCR association rates differed among HLA loci, with DRB1 alleles showing the most associated TCRs and HLA-C alleles showing the fewest. Several of the top co-occurrence clusters appeared to be linked to parvovirus B19, influenza, CMV and Epstein-Barr virus, according to a later analysis. Compared with the 666-donor mean, donors in an Asian-associated ancestry cluster had fewer N-insertions in productive TCRs, according to a later genetic analysis. The authors suggested that the approach could potentially be generalized to other disease states and immunological phenotypes. Some IMGT-functional V segments, including TRBV6-2 and TRBV6-3, could not be distinguished by the 87-base-pair reads and were therefore excluded. While some public TCRs were present in many individuals, most TCR sequences turned up only very rarely across donors. A later genetic analysis associated a missense DCLRE1C variant with V-gene and J-gene trimming of TCR beta chains, and an independent cohort replicated the association. Roughly uniform sequencing depth across donors was assumed in presence/absence analyses, although this assumption may not hold. Correlated functional status among segregating V segments might reflect linkage disequilibrium, but an unknown experimental factor could not be ruled out. A later analysis found that HLA-associated TCR beta chains were more clonally expanded and had lower generation probabilities than equally common non-associated chains. In the study, some 160 TCR beta chains were listed as associated with cytomegalovirus. Strong co-occurrence of HLA alleles, especially DR and DQ, made assigning TCR associations to individual alleles difficult. Specific HLA alleles were associated with some 15,000 TCR beta sequences at a false discovery rate of 0.05 in a later analysis. About 17 rarely observed V segments, including chromosome 9 orphons, were excluded from the earlier analysis of about 610 of the donors because counts were too low. In this cohort, only TCR beta chains were sequenced, and detectable features were limited by the absence of alpha or paired-chain data. In an earlier analysis of fewer than 700 of the donors, most TCR beta V segments appeared in productive rearrangements about 87% or about 30% of the time, broadly matching IMGT annotations. The sequencing pipeline was judged likely to have produced a cluster of highly shared sequence variants as a technical artifact. Most CMV-associated TCR beta chains appeared to be HLA-restricted in a later analysis, and the HLA associations seemed to be driven largely by CMV exposure. A further reported finding was that TCR beta sequences accurately predicted the HLA-A and HLA-B alleles for most subjects in the first cohort. Because HLA typing was missing for some donors at each locus, association tests included only the typed subset. CMV serostatus was the only immune exposure information available for the cohort. A few of the identified cytomegalovirus-associated TCR beta chains were confirmed in vitro to be specific for cytomegalovirus antigens. The classifier was reported to diagnose cytomegalovirus status with high specificity and sensitivity in both the original cohort and the validation cohort.

The cohort was made up of 666 healthy bone marrow donors. All cohort members were sampled while nominally healthy, although unrecorded immune exposures were likely present. The donor tested CMV seronegative and was one of the 352 seronegative cohort members. A peripheral blood sample was collected from each donor, and TCR beta sequencing was performed on peripheral blood mononuclear cells. The Qiagen DNeasy Blood Extraction Kit was used to extract genomic DNA from the blood cell samples. Rearrangement joined TRBV6-5 to TRBJ2-5; the D segment could be TRBD1, given 6 matching bases. The clonotype comes from a man aged 25 to 45 in good health and CMV-seronegative. Sequenced material: PBMCs. In nucleotides, the sequence is TGTGCCAGCAGTTACCTACAGGGAGAGACCCAGTACTTC. Translated, it gives CASSYLQGETQYF.